The 18 T cell receptor beta chains below were found in one sample sequenced in a study of T cell repertoires in cytomegalovirus infection. No antigen has been identified for these receptors. TCRdb ran MiXCR on the reads and lists one entry per CDR3 protein. Of approximately 1,000,000 distinct CDR3 sequences listed, less than 35% are singletons. The sequencing used cultured CD8+ T cells from PBMCs, collected from culture after CMV antigen stimulation. These receptors came from a human donor in good health (CMV status not recorded). Some clones in this sample may be carry-over from other donors' samples.

This clonotype was counted only a few times. The V call is TRBV7-9, the J call TRBJ2-2; D gene ambiguous. The germline V and J ends were trimmed by 1 base and 4 bases, with 10 bases remaining between them. This CDR3 region has 15 residues. Germline V CDR1 and CDR2: SEHNR, FQNEAQ (reference sequence). The CDR3 loop reads CASSLGPEGTGELFF. The CDR3 DNA reads TGTGCCAGCAGCTTAGGACCAGAAGGCACCGGGGAGCTGTTTTTT. Full variable domain (remainder filled in from reference TRBV7-9 and TRBJ2-2): DTGVSQNPRHKITKRGQNVTFRCDPISEHNRLYWYRQTLGQGPEFLTYFQNEAQLEKSRLLSDRFSAERPKGSFSTLEIQRTEQGDSAMYLCASSLGPEGTGELFFGEGSRLTVL.

This clonotype was counted at least ten times. The chain uses TRBV12-3 or TRBV12-4 and TRBJ1-2; D unresolved. The V end lost 2 bases, the J end lost 4 bases, and 14 bases lay between the germline ends. This CDR3 region has 15 residues. CDR3 loop: CASSLSLVTIYGYTF. Written as DNA, the CDR3 is TGTGCCAGCAGTTTAAGTTTGGTAACGATCTATGGCTACACCTTC.

In the case of this clonotype: A much larger clone is a single base away; this may be a read error. The chain employs TRBV7-6 and TRBJ1-1, with D perhaps TRBD1 (6 bases). The length of the CDR3 is 15 residues. Germline CDR1 and CDR2: SGHVS and FNYEAQ. In nucleotides, the CDR3 is TGTACCAGTCAGGGGACTCCCTATGGGAGCACTGAAGCTTTCTTT. Its protein product is CTSQGTPYGSTEAFF.

On this clonotype itself: A much larger clone is a single base away; this may be a read error. The CDR3 loop is CVSSATDRVTGELFF. The CDR3 DNA reads as TGTGTCAGCAGCGCTACGGACAGGGTAACCGGGGAGCTGTTTTTT. This chain links TRBV7-9 with TRBJ2-2, with 8 bases lining up with TRBD1. The CDR3 length is 15 residues. Germline-derived CDR1 and CDR2 are SEHNR and FQNEAQ (reference sequence).

CDR3 region: CSVSSGSGELFF. CDR3 coding DNA: TGCAGCGTCAGTAGCGGATCCGGGGAGCTGTTTTTT. The chain carries TRBV29-1 and TRBJ2-2; maybe TRBD2 (6 bases). Germline V CDR1 and CDR2: SQVTM, ANQGSEA. The V and J ends lost 6 bases and 6 bases respectively, with 11 bases between them. This CDR3 has 12 amino acids.

The rearrangement links TRBV6-5 to TRBJ1-1, with a weak D call TRBD1 (6 bases). The CDR3 totals 13 residues. Germline V gene data show CDR1 as MNHEY and CDR2 as SVGAGI. V lost 2 bases, J lost 5 bases, and 9 bases lay in between. CDR3 loop: CASSYQGLTEAFF. In DNA form, the CDR3 reads TGTGCCAGCAGTTACCAGGGGTTGACTGAAGCTTTCTTT.

Ten or more counts support this clonotype. V and J are TRBV18 and TRBJ2-7, with a weak D call TRBD1 (6 bases). The CDR3 is 13 residues long. Deletions cut 0 bases from V and 7 bases from J, with 10 bases between. The germline CDR1 and CDR2 sequences are KGHSH and LQKENI. CDR3 in DNA: TGTGCCAGCTCACCACCAGGGGGTGAGGAGCAGTACTTC. This translates into CASSPPGGEEQYF. The variable domain in full, with the rest retrieved from reference TRBV18 and TRBJ2-7, is NAGVMQNPRHLVRRRGQEARLRCSPMKGHSHVYWYRQLPEEGLKFMVYLQKENIIDESGMPKERFSAEFPKEGPSILRIQQVVRGDSAAYFCASSPPGGEEQYFGPGTRLTVT.

This clonotype was recorded a few times. This sequence joins TRBV10-3 and TRBJ2-5; D possibly uses TRBD1 or TRBD2 (5 bases each). The CDR3 is made up of 15 amino acids. V lost 4 bases and J lost 2, with 14 bases in between. Germline loops: CDR1 ENHRY, CDR2 SYGVKD. CDR3 DNA sequence: TGTGCCATCAGTGGGACCGGGACCTTTCAAGAGACCCAGTACTTC. This gives the protein CAISGTGTFQETQYF.

V usage is TRBV7-8 and J usage is TRBJ2-1; the D gene is possibly TRBD1 (7 bases). V shed 3 bases and J shed 4 bases, with 16 bases lying between them. Per the germline V gene, CDR1 is SGHVS and CDR2 is FQNEAQ. The CDR3 consists of 16 residues. DNA of the CDR3: TGTGCCAGCAGCTTTCTTGTGGCAGGGGGGTACAATGAGCAGTTCTTC. It is translated as CASSFLVAGGYNEQFF.

The V gene is TRBV28, the J gene TRBJ2-1, with D tentatively TRBD2 (7 bases). The CDR3 loop spans 18 amino acids. Trimming left V 3 bases short and J 0 bases short, with 18 bases between. Looked up from germline, CDR1 is MDHEN and CDR2 is SYDVKM. The CDR3 region is CASSLYGGGASSYNEQFF. CDR3 coding DNA: TGTGCCAGCAGTTTGTACGGCGGGGGCGCAAGCTCCTACAATGAGCAGTTCTTC.

The V and J genes are TRBV5-4 and TRBJ1-4; 8 nucleotides agree with TRBD1. The CDR3 runs 15 residues. The J segment lost 7 bases and the V segment lost 5 bases, leaving 10 bases of the junction unmatched. Per the germline V gene, CDR1 is SGHNT and CDR2 is YYREEE (reference sequence). The CDR3 reads CASSPGGGYGEKLFF. DNA of the CDR3: TGTGCCAGCAGTCCAGGGGGCGGATATGGTGAAAAACTGTTTTTT.

This clonotype was recorded a few times. The chain uses TRBV7-9 and TRBJ1-5, with unresolved D. V was cut by 4 bases and J by 6 bases, with 7 bases left in between. The CDR3 extends over 12 amino acids. The germline gives CDR1 SEHNR, CDR2 FQNEAQ (reference sequence). The DNA for the CDR3 is TGTGCCAGCAGCTGGCCCGGTCAGCCCCAGCATTTT. Its protein product is CASSWPGQPQHF.

This clonotype was counted only a few times. V gene TRBV6-5 combines with J gene TRBJ2-7, with D tentatively TRBD1 (6 bases). Germline V gives CDR1 MNHEY, CDR2 SVGAGI. The CDR3 length is 15 residues. The germline V and J ends were trimmed by 2 bases and 3 bases, with 14 bases remaining between them. CDR3 in DNA: TGTGCCAGCAGTTACCCGAGGGGGTTCCTCTACGAGCAGTACGTC. Residues: CASSYPRGFLYEQYV.

J is TRBJ2-1 and V is TRBV5-1, with a weak D call TRBD2 (6 bases). Germline-derived CDR1 and CDR2 are SGHRS and YFSETQ. Deletions cut 5 bases from V and 0 bases from J, with 12 bases between. This CDR3 region has 15 residues. CDR3 sequence: CASRYRGTSYNEQFF. CDR3 bases: TGCGCCAGCAGGTACCGGGGGACCTCCTACAATGAGCAGTTCTTC.

The chain couples TRBV7-6 to TRBJ2-1, with D perhaps TRBD1 (6 bases). The CDR3 length is 16 residues. The germline V gene encodes CDR1 SGHVS and CDR2 FNYEAQ. Trimming shortened V by 1 base and J by 5 bases, and 15 bases separated the two germline ends. The CDR3 DNA reads TGTGCCAGCAGCTTAGGGCTCCGGGACAACAACAATGAGCAGTTCTTC. This codes for CASSLGLRDNNNEQFF.

This clonotype has a handful of counts. The chain employs TRBV12-5 and TRBJ2-2; 11 bases are shared with TRBD1. Germline V gene lookup returns CDR1 LGHNT and CDR2 FRNRAP. The CDR3 is 18 amino acids. The V segment lost 3 bases and the J segment 7 bases; nucleotides outside the gene matches: 13. The CDR3 coding sequence is TGTGCTAGTGGTTTCTTATTCGTGGGACAGGGGGACGGCGGGGAGCTGTTTTTT. It specifies CASGFLFVGQGDGGELFF.

This chain joins TRBV7-8 and TRBJ2-1; maybe TRBD2 (5 bases). V shed 1 base and J shed 3 bases, with 10 bases lying between them. CDR1 and CDR2 (germline): SGHVS, FQNEAQ. The CDR3 is made up of 15 amino acids. DNA for the CDR3: TGTGCCAGCAGCTTAGAGCAGGACTTCTACAATGAGCAGTTCTTC. Translated, it gives CASSLEQDFYNEQFF.

This clonotype was detected only a few times. The chain joins TRBV7-6 to TRBJ2-1, with TRBD2 matching 8 bases. Trimming cost V 0 bases and J 5 bases; bases outside gene matches: 6. Germline V gene data show CDR1 as SGHVS and CDR2 as FNYEAQ. The CDR3 runs 16 residues. CDR3 protein: CASSLADSGAHNEQFF. The DNA of the CDR3 is TGTGCCAGCAGCTTAGCGGATAGCGGGGCCCACAATGAGCAGTTCTTC.